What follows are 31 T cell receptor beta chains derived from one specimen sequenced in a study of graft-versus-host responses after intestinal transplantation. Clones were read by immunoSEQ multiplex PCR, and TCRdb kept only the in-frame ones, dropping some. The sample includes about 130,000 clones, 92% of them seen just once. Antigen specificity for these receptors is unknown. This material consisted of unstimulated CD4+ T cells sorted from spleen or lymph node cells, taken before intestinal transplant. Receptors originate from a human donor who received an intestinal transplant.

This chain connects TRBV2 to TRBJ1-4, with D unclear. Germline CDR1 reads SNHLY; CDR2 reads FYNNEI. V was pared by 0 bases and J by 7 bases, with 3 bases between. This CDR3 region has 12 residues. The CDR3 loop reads CASSEAPEKLFF. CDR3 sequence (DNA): TGTGCCAGCAGTGAAGCGCCTGAAAAACTGTTTTTT.

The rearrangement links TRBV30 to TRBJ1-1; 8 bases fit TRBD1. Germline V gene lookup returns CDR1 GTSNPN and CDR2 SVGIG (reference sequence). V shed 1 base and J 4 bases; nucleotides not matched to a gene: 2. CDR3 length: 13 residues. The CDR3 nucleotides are TGTGCCTGGAGTGCGGACAGGGTCACTGAAGCTTTCTTT. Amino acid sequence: CAWSADRVTEAFF.

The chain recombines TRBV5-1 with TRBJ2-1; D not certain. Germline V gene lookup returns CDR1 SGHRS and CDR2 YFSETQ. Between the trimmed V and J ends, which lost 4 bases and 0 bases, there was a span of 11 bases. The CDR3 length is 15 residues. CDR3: CASSPARTSYNEQFF. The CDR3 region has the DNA TGCGCCAGCAGCCCCGCCCGGACCTCCTACAATGAGCAGTTCTTC.

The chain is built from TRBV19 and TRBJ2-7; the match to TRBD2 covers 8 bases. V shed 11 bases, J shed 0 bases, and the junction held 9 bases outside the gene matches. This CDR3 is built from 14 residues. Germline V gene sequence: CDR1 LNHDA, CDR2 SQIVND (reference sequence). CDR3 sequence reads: CAVSGIGPSYEQYF. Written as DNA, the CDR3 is TGTGCCGTTAGCGGGATCGGACCCTCCTACGAGCAGTACTTC.

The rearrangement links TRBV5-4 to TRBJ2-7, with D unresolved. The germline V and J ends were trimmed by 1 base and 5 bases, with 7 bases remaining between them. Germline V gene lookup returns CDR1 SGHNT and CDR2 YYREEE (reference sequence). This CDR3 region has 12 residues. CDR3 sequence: CASSLSVNEQYF. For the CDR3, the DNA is TGTGCCAGCAGCTTGAGCGTGAACGAGCAGTACTTC.

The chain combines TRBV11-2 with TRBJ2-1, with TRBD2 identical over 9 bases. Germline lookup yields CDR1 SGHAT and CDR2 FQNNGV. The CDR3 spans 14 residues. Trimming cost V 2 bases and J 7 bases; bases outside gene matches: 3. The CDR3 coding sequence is TGTGCCAGCAGCTTAAGACTAGCGGAGAATGAGCAGTTCTTC. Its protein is CASSLRLAENEQFF.

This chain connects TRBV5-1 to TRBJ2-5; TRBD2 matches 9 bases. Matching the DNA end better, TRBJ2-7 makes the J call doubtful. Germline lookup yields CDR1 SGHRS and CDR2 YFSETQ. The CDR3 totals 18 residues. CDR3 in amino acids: CASSLVGLGGRAGHEQYF. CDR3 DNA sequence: TGCGCCAGCAGCTTGGTGGGACTTGGCGGGAGGGCCGGGCACGAGCAGTACTTC.

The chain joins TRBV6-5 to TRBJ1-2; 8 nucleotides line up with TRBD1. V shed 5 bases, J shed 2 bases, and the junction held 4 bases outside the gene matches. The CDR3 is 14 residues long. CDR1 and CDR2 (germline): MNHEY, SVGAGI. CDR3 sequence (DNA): TGTGCCAGCAGTGTGCACAGGGGGAACTATGGCTACACCTTC. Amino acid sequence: CASSVHRGNYGYTF.

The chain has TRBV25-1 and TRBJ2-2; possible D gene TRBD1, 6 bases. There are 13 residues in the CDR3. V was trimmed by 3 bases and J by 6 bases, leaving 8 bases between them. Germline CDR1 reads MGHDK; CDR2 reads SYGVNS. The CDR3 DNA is TGTGCCAGCAGTGACAGGGGTGCCGGGGAGCTGTTTTTT. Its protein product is CASSDRGAGELFF.

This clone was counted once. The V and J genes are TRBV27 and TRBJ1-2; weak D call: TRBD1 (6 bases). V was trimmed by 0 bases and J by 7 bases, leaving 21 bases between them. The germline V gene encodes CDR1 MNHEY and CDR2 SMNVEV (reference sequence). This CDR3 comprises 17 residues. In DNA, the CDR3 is TGTGCCAGCAGTTTATCGCCCCGCTCATGGGGGGCGGGTGGCTACACCTTC. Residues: CASSLSPRSWGAGGYTF.

The CDR3 reads CASSPPTVLGNQPQHF. The DNA of the CDR3 is TGTGCCAGCTCACCACCAACCGTTTTAGGGAATCAGCCCCAGCATTTT. The chain uses TRBV18 and TRBJ1-5; D remains unclear. V lost 0 bases, J lost 4 bases, and 13 bases lay in between. Germline values: CDR1 KGHSH, CDR2 LQKENI. The CDR3 has 16 amino acids.

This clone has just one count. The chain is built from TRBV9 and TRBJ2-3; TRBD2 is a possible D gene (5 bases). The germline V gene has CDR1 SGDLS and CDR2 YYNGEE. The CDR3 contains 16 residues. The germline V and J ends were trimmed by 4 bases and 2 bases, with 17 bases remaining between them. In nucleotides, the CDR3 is TGTGCCAGCAGCAAAGGACTGGCGGCCGACACAGATACGCAGTATTTT. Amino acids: CASSKGLAADTDTQYF.

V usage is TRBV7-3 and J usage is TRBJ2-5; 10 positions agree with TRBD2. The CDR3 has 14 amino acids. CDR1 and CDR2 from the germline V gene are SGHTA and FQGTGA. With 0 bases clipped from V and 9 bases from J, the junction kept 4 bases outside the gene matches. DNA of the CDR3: TGTGCCAGCAGCTTAACTAGCGGGGGGTCGGCCCAGTACTTC. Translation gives CASSLTSGGSAQYF.

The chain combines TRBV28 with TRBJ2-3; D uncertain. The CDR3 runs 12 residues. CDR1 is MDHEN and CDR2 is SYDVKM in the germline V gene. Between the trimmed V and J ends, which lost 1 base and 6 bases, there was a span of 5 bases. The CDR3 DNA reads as TGTGCCAGCAGTTTATCCCGGGATACGCAGTATTTT. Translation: CASSLSRDTQYF.

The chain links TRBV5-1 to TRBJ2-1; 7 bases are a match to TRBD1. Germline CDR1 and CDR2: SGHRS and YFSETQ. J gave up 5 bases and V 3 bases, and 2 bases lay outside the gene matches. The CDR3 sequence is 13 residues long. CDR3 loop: CASSWQGDNEQFF. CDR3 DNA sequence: TGCGCCAGCAGCTGGCAGGGGGACAATGAGCAGTTCTTC.

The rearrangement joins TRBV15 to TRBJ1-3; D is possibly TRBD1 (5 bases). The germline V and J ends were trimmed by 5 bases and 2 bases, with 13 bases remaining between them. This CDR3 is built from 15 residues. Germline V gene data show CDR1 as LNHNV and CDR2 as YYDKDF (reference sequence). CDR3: CATSRGQGTGNTIYF. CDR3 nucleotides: TGTGCCACCAGCCGAGGCCAGGGTACTGGAAACACCATATATTTT.

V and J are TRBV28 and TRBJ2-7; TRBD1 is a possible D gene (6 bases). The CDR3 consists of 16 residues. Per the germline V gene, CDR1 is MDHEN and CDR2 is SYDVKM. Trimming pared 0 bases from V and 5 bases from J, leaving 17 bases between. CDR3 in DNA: TGTGCCAGCAGTTTATGGGTGGGGCAGGGGAAAAACGAGCAGTACTTC. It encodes CASSLWVGQGKNEQYF.

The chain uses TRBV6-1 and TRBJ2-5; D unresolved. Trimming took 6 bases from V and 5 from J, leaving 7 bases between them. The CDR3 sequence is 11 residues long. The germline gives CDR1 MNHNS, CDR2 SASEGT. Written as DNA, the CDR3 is TGTGCCAGCAGGGGGTTGGAGACCCAGTACTTC. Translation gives CASRGLETQYF.

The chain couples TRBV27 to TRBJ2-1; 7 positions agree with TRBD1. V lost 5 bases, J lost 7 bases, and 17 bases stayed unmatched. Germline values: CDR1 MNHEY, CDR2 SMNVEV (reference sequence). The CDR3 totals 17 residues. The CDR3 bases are TGTGCCAGCAGTCTACTCTCGGGGAGACAGGGCGAGAATGAGCAGTTCTTC. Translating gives CASSLLSGRQGENEQFF.

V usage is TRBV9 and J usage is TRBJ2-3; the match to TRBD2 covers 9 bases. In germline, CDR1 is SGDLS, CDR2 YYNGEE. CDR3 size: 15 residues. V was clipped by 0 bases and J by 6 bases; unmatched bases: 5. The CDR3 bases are TGTGCCAGCAGCGTAGGAGCTAGCGGGACTGATACGCAGTATTTT. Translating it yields CASSVGASGTDTQYF. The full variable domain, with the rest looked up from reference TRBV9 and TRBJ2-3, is DSGVTQTPKHLITATGQRVTLRCSPRSGDLSVYWYQQSLDQGLQFLIQYYNGEERAKGNILERFSAQQFPDLHSELNLSSLELGDSALYFCASSVGASGTDTQYFGPGTRLTVL.

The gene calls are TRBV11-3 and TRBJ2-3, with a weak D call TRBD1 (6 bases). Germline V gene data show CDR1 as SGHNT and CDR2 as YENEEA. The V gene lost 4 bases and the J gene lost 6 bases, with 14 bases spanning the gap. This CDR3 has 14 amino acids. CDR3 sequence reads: CASSSEDSSDTQYF. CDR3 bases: TGTGCCAGCAGCTCCGAGGACAGTTCCGATACGCAGTATTTT.

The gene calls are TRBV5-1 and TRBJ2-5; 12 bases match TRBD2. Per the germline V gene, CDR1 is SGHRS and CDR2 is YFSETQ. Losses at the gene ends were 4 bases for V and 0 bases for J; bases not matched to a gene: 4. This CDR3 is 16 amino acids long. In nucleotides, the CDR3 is TGCGCCAGCAGCCGGCGACTAGCGGGAGACCAAGAGACCCAGTACTTC. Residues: CASSRRLAGDQETQYF.

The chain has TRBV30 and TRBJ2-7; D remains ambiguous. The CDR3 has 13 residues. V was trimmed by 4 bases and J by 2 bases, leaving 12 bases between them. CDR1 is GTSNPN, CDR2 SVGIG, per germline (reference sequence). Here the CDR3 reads CAWTPDTTYEQYF. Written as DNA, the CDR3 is TGTGCCTGGACCCCCGACACCACCTACGAGCAGTACTTC.

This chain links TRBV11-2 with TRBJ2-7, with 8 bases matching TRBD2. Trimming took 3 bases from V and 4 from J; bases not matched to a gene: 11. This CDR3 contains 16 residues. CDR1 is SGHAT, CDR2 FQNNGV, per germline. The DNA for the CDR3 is TGTGCCAGCAGCTTCACCTTCGAGACTAGCGAGTACGAGCAGTACTTC. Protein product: CASSFTFETSEYEQYF.

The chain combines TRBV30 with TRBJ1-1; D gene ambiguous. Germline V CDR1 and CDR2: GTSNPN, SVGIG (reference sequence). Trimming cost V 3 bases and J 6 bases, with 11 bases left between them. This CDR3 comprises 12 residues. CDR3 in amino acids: CAWRGSGAEAFF. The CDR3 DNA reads TGTGCCTGGAGAGGGTCGGGTGCTGAAGCTTTCTTT.

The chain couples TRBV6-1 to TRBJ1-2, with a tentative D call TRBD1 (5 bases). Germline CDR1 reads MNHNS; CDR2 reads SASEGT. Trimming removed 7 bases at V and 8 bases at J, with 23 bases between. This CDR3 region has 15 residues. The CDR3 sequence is CASKRDSGVRRGYTF. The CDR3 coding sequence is TGTGCCAGCAAGCGGGACTCCGGGGTTAGGAGGGGCTACACCTTC.

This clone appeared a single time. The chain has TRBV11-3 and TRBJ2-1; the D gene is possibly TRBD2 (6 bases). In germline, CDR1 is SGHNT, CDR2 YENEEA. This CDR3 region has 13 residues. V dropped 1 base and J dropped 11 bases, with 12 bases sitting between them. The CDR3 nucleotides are TGTGCCAGCAGCTTAGTTTTGGAGGGGAAGCAGTTCTTC. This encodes CASSLVLEGKQFF.

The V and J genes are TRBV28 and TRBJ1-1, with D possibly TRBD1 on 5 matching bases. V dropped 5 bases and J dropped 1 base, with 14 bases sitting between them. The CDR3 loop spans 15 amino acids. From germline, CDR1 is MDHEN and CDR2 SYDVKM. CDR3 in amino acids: CASSPPGGRNTEAFF. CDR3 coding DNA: TGTGCCAGCAGTCCCCCCGGGGGACGGAACACTGAAGCTTTCTTT.

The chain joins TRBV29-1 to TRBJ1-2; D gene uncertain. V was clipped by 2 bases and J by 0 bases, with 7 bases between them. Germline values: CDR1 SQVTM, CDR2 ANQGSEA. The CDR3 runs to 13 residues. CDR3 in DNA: TGCAGCGTTGAAAAGGTTCCTAACTATGGCTACACCTTC. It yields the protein CSVEKVPNYGYTF.

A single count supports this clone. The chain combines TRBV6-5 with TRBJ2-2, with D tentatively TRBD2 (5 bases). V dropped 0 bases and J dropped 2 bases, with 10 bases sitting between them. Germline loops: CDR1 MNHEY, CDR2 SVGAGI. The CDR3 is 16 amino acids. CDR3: CASSYSTGVNTGELFF. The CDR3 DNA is TGTGCCAGCAGTTACTCGACCGGGGTTAACACCGGGGAGCTGTTTTTT.

The CDR3 loop is CASSLTSAGANVLTF. CDR3 coding DNA: TGCGCCAGCAGCCTGACTAGTGCTGGGGCCAACGTCCTGACTTTC. The chain couples TRBV5-1 to TRBJ2-6; the D gene is possibly TRBD2 (6 bases). Germline CDR1 and CDR2: SGHRS and YFSETQ. Trimming took off 4 bases at V and 2 bases at J, with 10 bases between the two ends. The CDR3 covers 15 residues.